A selection of T cell receptor beta chains follows, all from one sample in a study of blood T cells in healthy people across ages. TCRdb used MiXCR to reprocess the 5' RACE reads, holding one entry per CDR3 protein. This table has 980,000 or so distinct CDR3 sequences, 45% to 50% appearing once. Sequencing was performed on blood. The receptors were sampled from a young man in good health. The CDR3 runs from the conserved cysteine through the conserved F or W. Each record gives: V gene, CDR3 protein.

v_gene: TRBV20-1
CDR3aa: CSARGTANYEQYF

v_gene: TRBV11-2
CDR3aa: CASSSRGGVGQETQYF

v_gene: TRBV28
CDR3aa: CASSLEGQGPLGEQYF

v_gene: TRBV27
CDR3aa: CASSFSTGQYEQYF

v_gene: TRBV29-1
CDR3aa: CSVLDRGGGETQYF

v_gene: TRBV7-2
CDR3aa: CASSGGLPDIQYF

v_gene: TRBV12-3/TRBV12-4
CDR3aa: CASTSRGAQPQHF

v_gene: TRBV7-2
CDR3aa: CASSLYRGAGEKLFF

v_gene: TRBV12-3/TRBV12-4
CDR3aa: CASRGYGYTF

v_gene: TRBV6-2/TRBV6-3
CDR3aa: CASSYEAGGPYGYTF

v_gene: TRBV28
CDR3aa: CASTPPVSYEQYF

v_gene: TRBV20-1
CDR3aa: CSARQGDRYGYTF

v_gene: TRBV6-5
CDR3aa: CASSPRDFRGEKLFF

v_gene: TRBV4-2
CDR3aa: CASSQVGDGITDTQYF

v_gene: TRBV7-8
CDR3aa: CASRDGGRYTQYF

v_gene: TRBV20-1
CDR3aa: CSARDHGQAYEQYF

v_gene: TRBV5-1
CDR3aa: CASQSGGRTYNEQFF

v_gene: TRBV4-1
CDR3aa: CASSQIGQGENTGELFF

v_gene: TRBV15
CDR3aa: CATSRVQNRAPPYNSPLHF

v_gene: TRBV7-2
CDR3aa: CASSLATQAGEQFF

v_gene: TRBV20-1
CDR3aa: CSAGSAGIYEQFF

v_gene: TRBV5-1
CDR3aa: CASSSRDATYEQYF

v_gene: TRBV6-1
CDR3aa: CATFILAVSYEQYF

v_gene: TRBV27
CDR3aa: CASSSAGQDPEAFF

v_gene: TRBV29-1
CDR3aa: CSVGQGGSEAFF

v_gene: TRBV20-1
CDR3aa: CSARVGGLGYSPLHF

v_gene: TRBV12-3/TRBV12-4
CDR3aa: CASSLATDGDTQYF

v_gene: TRBV27
CDR3aa: CASSSMRGIYNEQFF

v_gene: TRBV25-1
CDR3aa: CASSPDGGLYGYTF

v_gene: TRBV20-1
CDR3aa: CSARNRGRSPLHF

v_gene: TRBV20-1
CDR3aa: CSARGGGGNYGYTF

v_gene: TRBV27
CDR3aa: CASSFSGRQGAYEQYF